Below are 22 T cell receptor beta chains sequenced from a single sample in a study of T cells in localized non-small cell lung cancer. The protocol was immunoSEQ multiplex PCR, while the TCRdb copy is restricted to in-frame clones and leaves out a portion. The sample lists about 35,000 clones, around 93% seen once, with 12% in the top ten. Source: peripheral blood mononuclear cells, taken before any cancer treatment. These receptors were collected from a female donor over 55 with stage II lung adenocarcinoma.

The chain joins TRBV7-9 to TRBJ2-1, with D possibly matching TRBD1 (6 bases). Trimming shortened V by 3 bases and J by 5 bases, and 8 bases separated the two germline ends. The germline gives CDR1 SEHNR, CDR2 FQNEAQ (reference sequence). The CDR3 totals 13 residues. The CDR3 protein is CASSFGGNNEQFF. CDR3 DNA: TGTGCCAGCAGCTTTGGGGGCAACAATGAGCAGTTCTTC.

CDR3 bases: TGCAGCGTTGAACTCCAGACTTATACGCAGTATTTT. Translated: CSVELQTYTQYF. The gene calls are TRBV29-1 and TRBJ2-3; D unresolved. The CDR3 totals 12 residues. Germline lookup yields CDR1 SQVTM and CDR2 ANQGSEA. V lost 2 bases and J 7 bases, leaving 10 bases between the germline ends.

This chain connects TRBV11-1 to TRBJ2-7, with D uncertain. The CDR3 is 13 amino acids. V was clipped by 5 bases and J by 1 base, with 9 bases between them. CDR1 is SGHAT and CDR2 is FQDESV in the germline V gene (reference sequence). DNA for the CDR3: TGTGCCAGCAGCCCCGGCTCTTCCTACGAGCAGTACTTC. It specifies CASSPGSSYEQYF.

The CDR3 nucleotides read TGTGCCAGCAGCCAAGGTTCGGTCACGGGGTATGGCTACACCTTC. It is translated as CASSQGSVTGYGYTF. The chain joins TRBV14 to TRBJ1-2; D unclear. Trimming pared 1 base from V and 5 bases from J, leaving 14 bases between. The CDR3 is 15 amino acids. Germline V lookup: CDR1 SGHDN, CDR2 FVKESK.

The chain has TRBV5-4 and TRBJ1-6; no clear D. V was shortened by 0 bases and J by 7 bases, with 11 bases between the two germline ends. The germline V gene has CDR1 SGHNT and CDR2 YYREEE (reference sequence). The CDR3 extends over 15 amino acids. The CDR3 is CASSLETAPNSPLHF. Here the CDR3 DNA reads TGTGCCAGCAGCTTGGAGACGGCTCCGAATTCACCCCTCCACTTT.

The chain employs TRBV6-5 and TRBJ1-4, with a weak D call TRBD1 (5 bases). Germline lookup yields CDR1 MNHEY and CDR2 SVGAGI. The germline V and J ends were trimmed by 0 bases and 7 bases, with 15 bases remaining between them. The CDR3 covers 16 residues. CDR3: CASSYSGPRNGEKLFF. CDR3 in DNA: TGTGCCAGCAGTTACTCGGGACCCCGGAATGGTGAAAAACTGTTTTTT.

The chain employs TRBV7-8 and TRBJ1-1, with a tentative D call TRBD1 (6 bases). There are 18 residues in the CDR3. Deletions cut 0 bases from V and 0 bases from J, with 17 bases between. Per the germline V gene, CDR1 is SGHVS and CDR2 is FQNEAQ. CDR3 coding DNA: TGTGCCAGCAGCTTAGCATGGCAGGGGTCAAACATGAACACTGAAGCTTTCTTT. Translating it yields CASSLAWQGSNMNTEAFF.

V and J are TRBV19 and TRBJ1-2, with a possible D match to TRBD1 (5 bases). CDR1 is LNHDA, CDR2 SQIVND, per germline (reference sequence). This CDR3 is built from 15 residues. Between the trimmed V and J ends, which lost 3 bases and 3 bases, there was a span of 14 bases. In DNA form, the CDR3 reads TGTGCCAGTAGTATCGTCCAGGAGGGACACTATGGCTACACCTTC. Translating it yields CASSIVQEGHYGYTF.

This chain links TRBV28 with TRBJ1-1; 7 bases map to TRBD1. The CDR3 has 13 residues. Germline CDR1 and CDR2: MDHEN and SYDVKM. V trimming: 5 bases; J trimming: 2 bases; junction bases outside the gene matches: 2. CDR3 in DNA: TGTGCCAGCAGTGAAGGGGGCAACACTGAAGCTTTCTTT. Translating it yields CASSEGGNTEAFF.

The V and J genes are TRBV25-1 and TRBJ1-1; D is possibly TRBD1 (6 bases). V was pared by 5 bases and J by 5 bases, with 18 bases between. CDR1 and CDR2 from the germline V gene are MGHDK and SYGVNS. CDR3 length: 15 residues. DNA of the CDR3: TGTGCCAGCAGTCGGCGACAGGACCTGAGGACTGAAGCTTTCTTT. It encodes CASSRRQDLRTEAFF.

This clone has more than one count but fewer than ten. This chain joins TRBV5-4 and TRBJ2-7; 10 bases agree with TRBD2. Germline V gene data show CDR1 as SGHNT and CDR2 as YYREEE (reference sequence). After removal of 4 bases from V and 2 bases from J, the junction contained 9 bases not matched to a gene. There are 16 residues in the CDR3. This CDR3 reads CASSRSRTSGPYEQYF. The CDR3 bases are TGTGCCAGCAGCCGCTCTCGGACTAGCGGCCCCTACGAGCAGTACTTC.

V and J are TRBV7-2 and TRBJ2-1, with 11 bases identical to TRBD2. V shed 3 bases, J shed 4 bases, and the junction held 2 bases outside the gene matches. This CDR3 spans 15 amino acids. Germline CDR1 and CDR2: SGHTA and FQGNSA. This CDR3 is CASSFSGGGYNEQFF. Here the CDR3 DNA reads TGTGCCAGCAGCTTTAGCGGGGGGGGTTACAATGAGCAGTTCTTC.

The V call is TRBV29-1, the J call TRBJ1-1; TRBD1 is a possible D gene (6 bases). From germline, CDR1 is SQVTM and CDR2 ANQGSEA. V gave up 5 bases and J gave up 8 bases, with 18 bases separating them. CDR3 length equals 13 residues. CDR3 loop: CSVPLGALREAFF. The CDR3 DNA reads as TGCAGCGTTCCTCTGGGGGCGCTTAGGGAAGCTTTCTTT.

The chain is built from TRBV5-1 and TRBJ2-2; TRBD1 agrees at 8 bases. The CDR3 covers 15 residues. Germline CDR1 and CDR2: SGHRS and YFSETQ. The V segment lost 4 bases and the J segment 3 bases; nucleotides outside the gene matches: 5. CDR3 DNA sequence: TGCGCCAGCAGCGACCAGGGGGCGCACACCGGGGAGCTGTTTTTT. This encodes CASSDQGAHTGELFF.

The chain is built from TRBV7-2 and TRBJ1-3; D not certain. Trimming stripped 6 bases from V and 3 bases from J, with 12 bases between. Germline CDR1 and CDR2: SGHTA and FQGNSA. The CDR3 runs to 14 residues. This CDR3 is CASSLTLGGNTIYF. DNA of the CDR3: TGTGCCAGCAGTTTAACCCTGGGTGGAAACACCATATATTTT.

The chain recombines TRBV7-6 with TRBJ1-2; 9 positions agree with TRBD1. The germline V gene has CDR1 SGHVS and CDR2 FNYEAQ. This CDR3 comprises 13 residues. The trim removed 5 bases at V and 6 bases at J, leaving 4 bases unmatched. The CDR3 is CASSGGQGNGYTF. The DNA for the CDR3 is TGTGCCAGCAGCGGGGGACAGGGAAATGGCTACACCTTC.

The CDR3 sequence: CASSYYRGTEAFF. The CDR3 DNA follows: TGTGCCAGCAGCTATTACAGGGGGACAGAAGCTTTCTTT. J is TRBJ1-1 and V is TRBV6-5; TRBD1 agrees at 8 bases. The CDR3 consists of 13 residues. Germline CDR1 MNHEY, CDR2 SVGAGI. The trim removed 6 bases at V and 8 bases at J, leaving 8 bases unmatched.

The chain combines TRBV7-2 with TRBJ2-1, with D perhaps TRBD1 (5 bases). With 6 bases removed from V and 0 bases from J, the gap between germline ends came to 15 bases. The germline gives CDR1 SGHTA, CDR2 FQGNSA. This CDR3 spans 16 amino acids. This chain's CDR3 is CASRLGRKSSYNEQFF. In DNA, the CDR3 is TGTGCCAGCAGATTGGGGCGGAAGAGCTCCTACAATGAGCAGTTCTTC. Variable domain in full (rest from reference TRBV7-2 and TRBJ2-1): GAGVSQSPSNKVTEKGKDVELRCDPISGHTALYWYRQSLGQGLEFLIYFQGNSAPDKSGLPSDRFSAERTGGSVSTLTIQRTQQEDSAVYLCASRLGRKSSYNEQFFGPGTRLTVL.

The V and J genes are TRBV28 and TRBJ2-2; 14 positions match TRBD2. Germline CDR1 reads MDHEN; CDR2 reads SYDVKM. V trimming: 7 bases; J trimming: 4 bases; junction bases outside the gene matches: 11. The CDR3 has 18 amino acids. The DNA of the CDR3 is TGTGCCAGCACCATAGAATCGGGACTAGCGGGAGTCACCGGGGAGCTGTTTTTT. Residues: CASTIESGLAGVTGELFF.

In regard to this clone: At one end the junction does not follow the germline gene, possibly because of a read error. V gene TRBV5-6 combines with J gene TRBJ2-7; 9 nucleotides align to TRBD1. Per the germline V gene, CDR1 is SGHDT and CDR2 is YYEEEE. This CDR3 is 13 amino acids long. The chain's CDR3 is CASSGTDRGSSDF. CDR3 nucleotides: TGTGCCAGCAGCGGAACTGACAGGGGGTCTTCCGACTTC.

V gene TRBV23-1 combines with J gene TRBJ2-7, with 9 bases matching TRBD1. TRBV23-1 is marked as an open reading frame, function uncertain. The CDR3 extends over 20 amino acids. V gave up 6 bases and J gave up 3 bases; unmatched junction bases: 24. Here the CDR3 reads CASSHELDRDRVLMGYEQYF. For the CDR3, the DNA is TGCGCCAGCAGCCACGAACTAGACCGGGACAGGGTATTAATGGGCTACGAGCAGTACTTC.

Concerning this clone itself: The junction and the germline gene differ at one end; a read error may be behind it. This chain links TRBV30 with TRBJ1-2; D gene ambiguous. CDR3 length equals 13 residues. The germline V gene encodes CDR1 GTSNPN and CDR2 SVGIG (reference sequence). This chain's CDR3 is CAWSVPGGYSYTF. The CDR3 DNA reads as TGTGCCTGGAGTGTTCCAGGCGGCTATAGCTACACCTTC.